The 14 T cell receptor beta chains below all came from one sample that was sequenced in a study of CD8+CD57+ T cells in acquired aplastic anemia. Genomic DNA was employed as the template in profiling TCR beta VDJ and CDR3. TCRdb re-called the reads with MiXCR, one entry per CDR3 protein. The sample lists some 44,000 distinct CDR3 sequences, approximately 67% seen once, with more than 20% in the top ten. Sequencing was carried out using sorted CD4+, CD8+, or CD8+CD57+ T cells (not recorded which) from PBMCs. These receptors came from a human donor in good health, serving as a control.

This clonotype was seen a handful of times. The CDR3 DNA reads as TGTGCCAGCAACACCCAGGGGAGCCACGAGCAGTACTTC. This encodes CASNTQGSHEQYF. V and J are TRBV2 and TRBJ2-7; a weak D match, TRBD1 (6 bases). This CDR3 has 13 residues. Trimming removed 7 bases at V and 5 bases at J, with 15 bases between. In germline, CDR1 is SNHLY, CDR2 FYNNEI.

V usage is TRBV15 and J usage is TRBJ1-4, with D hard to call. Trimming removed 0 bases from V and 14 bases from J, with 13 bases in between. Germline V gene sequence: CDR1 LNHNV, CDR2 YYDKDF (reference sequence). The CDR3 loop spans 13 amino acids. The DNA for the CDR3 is TGTGCCACCAGCAGAGACCCGGCCGGTTGGCTGTTTTTT. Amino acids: CATSRDPAGWLFF. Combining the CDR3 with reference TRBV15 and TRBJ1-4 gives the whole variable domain DAMVIQNPRYQVTQFGKPVTLSCSQTLNHNVMYWYQQKSSQAPKLLFHYYDKDFNNEADTPDNFQSRRPNTSFCFLDIRSPGLGDTAMYLCATSRDPAGWLFFGSGTQLSVL.

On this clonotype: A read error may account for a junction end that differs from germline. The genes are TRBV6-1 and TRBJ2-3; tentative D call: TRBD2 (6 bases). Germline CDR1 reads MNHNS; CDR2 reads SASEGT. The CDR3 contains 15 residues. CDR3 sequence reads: CASSFQRASIDTQYF. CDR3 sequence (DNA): TGTGCCAGCAGCTTCCAGCGGGCTAGCATAGATACGCAGTATTTT.

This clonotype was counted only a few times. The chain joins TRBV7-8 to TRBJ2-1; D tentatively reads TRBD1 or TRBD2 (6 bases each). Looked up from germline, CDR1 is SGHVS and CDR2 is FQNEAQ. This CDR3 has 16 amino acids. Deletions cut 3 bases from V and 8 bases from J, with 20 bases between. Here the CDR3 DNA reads TGTGCCAGCAGCTTCGCCCTCATTGTCGGGGGCCATGAGCAGTTCTTC. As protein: CASSFALIVGGHEQFF. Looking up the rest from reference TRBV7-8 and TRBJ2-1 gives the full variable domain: GAGVSQSPRYKVAKRGQDVALRCDPISGHVSLFWYQQALGQGPEFLTYFQNEAQLDKSGLPSDRFFAERPEGSVSTLKIQRTQQEDSAVYLCASSFALIVGGHEQFFGPGTRLTVL.

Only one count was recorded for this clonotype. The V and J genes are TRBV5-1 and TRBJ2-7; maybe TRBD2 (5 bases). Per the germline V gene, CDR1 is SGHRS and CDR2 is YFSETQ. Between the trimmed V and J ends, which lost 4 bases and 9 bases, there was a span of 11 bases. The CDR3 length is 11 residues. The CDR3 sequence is CASSEGAGQYF. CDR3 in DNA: TGCGCCAGCAGCGAGGGCGCGGGGCAGTACTTC.

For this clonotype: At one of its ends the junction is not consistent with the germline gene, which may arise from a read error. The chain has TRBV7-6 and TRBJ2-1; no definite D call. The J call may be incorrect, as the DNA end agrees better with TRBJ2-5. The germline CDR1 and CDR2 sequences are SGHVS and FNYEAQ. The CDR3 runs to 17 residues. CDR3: CASSLAWSFEVQESQYF. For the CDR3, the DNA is TGCGCCAGCAGCTTAGCCTGGTCTTTTGAGGTCCAAGAGTCCCAGTACTTC.

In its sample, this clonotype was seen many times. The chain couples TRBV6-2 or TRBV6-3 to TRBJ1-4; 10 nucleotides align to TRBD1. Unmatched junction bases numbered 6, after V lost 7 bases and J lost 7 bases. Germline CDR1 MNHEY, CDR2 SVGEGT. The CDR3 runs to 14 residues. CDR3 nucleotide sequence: TGTGCCAGCAACACTGGGACAGGGGTTGAAAAACTGTTTTTT. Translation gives CASNTGTGVEKLFF.

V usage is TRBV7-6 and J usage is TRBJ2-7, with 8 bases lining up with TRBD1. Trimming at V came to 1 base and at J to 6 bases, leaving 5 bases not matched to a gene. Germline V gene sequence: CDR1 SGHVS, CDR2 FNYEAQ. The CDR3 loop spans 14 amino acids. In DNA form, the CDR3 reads TGTGCCAGCAGCTTAGGGACAGGGTTCTCCGAGCAGTACTTC. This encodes CASSLGTGFSEQYF.

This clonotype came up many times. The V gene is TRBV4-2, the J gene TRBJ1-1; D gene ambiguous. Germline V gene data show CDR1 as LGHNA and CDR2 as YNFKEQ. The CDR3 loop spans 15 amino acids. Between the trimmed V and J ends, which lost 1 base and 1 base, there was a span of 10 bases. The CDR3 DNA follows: TGTGCCAGCAGCCAAGGAATAGAAGCGAACACTGAAGCTTTCTTT. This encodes CASSQGIEANTEAFF.

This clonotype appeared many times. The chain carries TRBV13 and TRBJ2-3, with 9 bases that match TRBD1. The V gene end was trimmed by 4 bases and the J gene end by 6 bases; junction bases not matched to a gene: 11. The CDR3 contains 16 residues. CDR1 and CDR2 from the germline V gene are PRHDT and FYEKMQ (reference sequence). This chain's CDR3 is CASSSAGTGQVDTQYF. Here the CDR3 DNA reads TGTGCCAGCAGCTCCGCTGGGACAGGGCAGGTGGATACGCAGTATTTT.

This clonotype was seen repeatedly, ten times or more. The CDR3 here is CASSFWGQGSNEQFF. CDR3 coding DNA: TGTGCCAGCAGTTTCTGGGGACAGGGTAGCAATGAGCAGTTCTTC. The genes are TRBV27 and TRBJ2-1; 9 nucleotides match TRBD1. V dropped 3 bases and J dropped 6; count of bases not matched to a gene: 6. The CDR3 runs 15 residues. Germline V gene sequence: CDR1 MNHEY, CDR2 SMNVEV (reference sequence).

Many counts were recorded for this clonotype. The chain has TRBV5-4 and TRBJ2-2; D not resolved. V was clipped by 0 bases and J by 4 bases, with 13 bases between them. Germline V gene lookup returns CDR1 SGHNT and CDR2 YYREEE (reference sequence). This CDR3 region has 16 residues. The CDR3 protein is CASSLGGPPGTGELFF. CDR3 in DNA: TGTGCCAGCAGCTTGGGTGGGCCCCCGGGCACCGGGGAGCTGTTTTTT.

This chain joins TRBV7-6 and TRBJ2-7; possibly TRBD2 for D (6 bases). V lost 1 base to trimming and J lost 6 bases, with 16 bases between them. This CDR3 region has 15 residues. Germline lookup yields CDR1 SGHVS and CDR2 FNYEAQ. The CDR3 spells CASSLGWQGGSEQYF. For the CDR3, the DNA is TGTGCCAGCAGCTTAGGCTGGCAGGGAGGTTCCGAGCAGTACTTC.

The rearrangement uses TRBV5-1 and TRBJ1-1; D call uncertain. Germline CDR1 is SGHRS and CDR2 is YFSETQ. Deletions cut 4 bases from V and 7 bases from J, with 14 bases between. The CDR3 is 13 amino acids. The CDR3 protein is CASSPGSSGEAFF. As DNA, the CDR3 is TGCGCCAGCAGCCCGGGTTCAAGTGGTGAAGCTTTCTTT. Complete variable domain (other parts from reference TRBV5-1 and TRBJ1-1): KAGVTQTPRYLIKTRGQQVTLSCSPISGHRSVSWYQQTPGQGLQFLFEYFSETQRNKGNFPGRFSGRQFSNSRSEMNVSTLELGDSALYLCASSPGSSGEAFFGQGTRLTVV.